This T cell receptor beta chain derives from a study of CXCR3-negative and CXCR3-positive naive CD8 T cells. In regard to this clonotype: Its target is not known.

Study-wide results and limits: Naive subsets showed comparable surface CD5, and TCR interaction strength was also inferred from TRB CDR3 physicochemistry.

The TRB cDNA libraries were prepared by 5' RACE with UMI labels. TCRdb re-called the 5' RACE reads, yielding one record per CDR3 amino acid sequence without DNA. In all, the sample yields about 58,000 distinct CDR3 sequences. Triplicate sorts, around 300,000 cells apiece, were made for each CD8+ T cell subset. The authors gated naive CD8+ T cells as CD45RO-CCR7+CD27+CD95-. Germline V gene lookup returns CDR1 SNHLY and CDR2 FYNNEI. The CDR3 runs to 16 residues. The receptor comes from a human donor in good health. Some clones in this sample may be carry-over from other donors' samples. The sample consisted of naive CXCR3- CD8+ T cells from blood. Indicated subset: CD45RO-CCR7+CD27+CD95- naive CD8+ T cells lacking CXCR3 (TNR3-). This sequence joins TRBV2 and TRBJ2-1. CDR3 protein: CASSPQHVFIYNEQFF.